The clone carrying this T cell receptor (beta chain) occurred a few times. Antigen unknown. TCRdb called the 5' RACE reads again in MiXCR, with one record for every CDR3 protein. The profile covers about 400,000 distinct CDR3 sequences, with approximately 15% appearing a single time and about 22% taken by the ten largest. The entry originates in a study of T-cell memory formation after mild COVID-19. As for the study in general: Most TCR clusters belonged to a single donor. Study-wide points: Clones which contracted sat mainly in CM and EM if CD4+, and in EMRA if CD8+.

Germline CDR1 is SEHNR and CDR2 is FQNEAQ (reference sequence). The V gene lost 8 bases and the J gene lost 5 bases, with 12 bases spanning the gap. The CDR3 spans 12 residues. Sequences were obtained from PBMCs or a T cell subset sorted from them (not recorded which). The chain uses TRBV7-9 and TRBJ1-1; possible D gene TRBD1, 5 bases. The TCR originated in a man aged 18 to 30 who had mild COVID-19 (a few samples of this study predate the infection). Cell type and time point are not known. The CDR3 bases are TGTGCCAGCTTTGGGGGTTGGACTGAAGCTTTCTTT. It translates to CASFGGWTEAFF.